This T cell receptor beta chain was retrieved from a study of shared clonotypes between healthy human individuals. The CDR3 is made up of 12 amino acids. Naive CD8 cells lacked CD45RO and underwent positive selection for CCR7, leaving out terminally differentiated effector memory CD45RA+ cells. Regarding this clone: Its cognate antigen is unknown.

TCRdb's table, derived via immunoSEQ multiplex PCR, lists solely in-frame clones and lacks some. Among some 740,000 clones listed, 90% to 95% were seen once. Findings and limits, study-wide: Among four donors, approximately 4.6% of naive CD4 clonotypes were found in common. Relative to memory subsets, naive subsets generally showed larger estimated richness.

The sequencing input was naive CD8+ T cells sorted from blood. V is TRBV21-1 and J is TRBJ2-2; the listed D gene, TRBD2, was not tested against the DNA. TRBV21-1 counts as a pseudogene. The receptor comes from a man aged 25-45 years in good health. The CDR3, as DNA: TGTGCCAGCAGCCTACACACCGGGGAGCTGTTTTTT. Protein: CASSLHTGELFF.